The clone carrying this TCR beta chain has more than one count but fewer than ten. The CDR3 is made up of 10 amino acids. Looked up from germline, CDR1 is SGHDT and CDR2 is YYEEEE. The V and J ends lost 4 bases and 7 bases respectively, with 6 bases between them. This specimen belongs to a study of blood T cell repertoires in COVID-19. For the study at large: T cells, B-cell-depleted T cells, or PBMCs provided the cDNA or gDNA that served as material.

Data came from immunoSEQ multiplex PCR; TCRdb stores just in-frame clones and leaves some out. The sample holds 260,000 or so clones; roughly 79% are singletons and the top ten take around 7%. Patients of the Seattle cohort, enrolled during active infection, were followed longitudinally. The sequence came from a woman older than 75 with COVID-19, enrolled during active disease. The rearrangement joins TRBV5-6 to TRBJ2-7; D is ambiguous. The sequenced material came from peripheral blood. As DNA, the CDR3 is TGTGCCAGCAGCCCTCGTGAGCAGTACTTC. Translated: CASSPREQYF.